The next 12 T cell receptor beta chains were all read from a single sample in a study of cytomegalovirus exposure and HLA in healthy donors. PCR involved 60 Vbeta and 13 Jbeta primers. Assay used: immunoSEQ multiplex PCR; TCRdb lists only in-frame clones, some missing. Of over 150,000 clones detected, roughly 85% appear once; the ten largest clones hold 1%. Sample: PBMCs. Every receptor here comes from a boy aged 2 to 9 in good health and CMV-seronegative.

The genes are TRBV6-4 and TRBJ2-3; D is uncertain. V lost 0 bases to trimming and J lost 4 bases, with 14 bases between them. This CDR3 has 16 amino acids. CDR1 is MRHNA, CDR2 SNTAGT, per germline. This CDR3 is CASSDSGSPISDTQYF. CDR3 coding DNA: TGTGCCAGCAGTGACTCCGGGTCCCCAATCTCAGATACGCAGTATTTT.

Note on this clone: At one of its ends the junction is not consistent with the germline gene, which may arise from a read error. The gene calls are TRBV27 and TRBJ1-6, with a tentative D call TRBD1 (6 bases). Per germline, CDR1 MNHEY and CDR2 SMNVEV (reference sequence). The CDR3 sequence is 16 residues long. In DNA form, the CDR3 reads TGTGCCAGCAGTCCAAACCCAGGGGTTGGGAATTCACCCCCCCACTTT. Translating it yields CASSPNPGVGNSPPHF.

The chain uses TRBV30 and TRBJ1-6; D is possibly TRBD1 (5 bases). The CDR3 is made up of 13 amino acids. CDR1 GTSNPN and CDR2 SVGIG come from the germline V gene (reference sequence). The V end lost 3 bases, the J end lost 4 bases, and 7 bases lay between the germline ends. For the CDR3, the DNA is TGTGCCTGGAGCAGGGAATATAATTCACCCCTCCACTTT. It is translated as CAWSREYNSPLHF.

This clone came up a few times. The chain combines TRBV7-3 with TRBJ2-2; TRBD2 is a possible D gene (6 bases). Germline lookup yields CDR1 SGHTA and CDR2 FQGTGA. The length of the CDR3 is 13 residues. V lost 2 bases and J lost 10, with 11 bases in between. The CDR3 sequence: CASSLVRGLELFF. The CDR3 DNA sequence: TGTGCCAGCAGCTTAGTGCGGGGCTTGGAGCTGTTTTTT. Based on the CDR3 plus reference TRBV7-3 and TRBJ2-2, the full variable domain is GAGVSQTPSNKVTEKGKYVELRCDPISGHTALYWYRQSLGQGPEFLIYFQGTGAADDSGLPNDRFFAVRPEGSVSTLKIQRTERGDSAVYLCASSLVRGLELFFGEGSRLTVL.

The chain joins TRBV15 to TRBJ2-7, with TRBD1 matching over 7 bases. This CDR3 contains 17 residues. The V gene's germline CDR1 is LNHNV and CDR2 YYDKDF (reference sequence). CDR3 in DNA: TGTGCCACCAACAGAGTAAGGACGGGGCAGGGGGTATACGAGCAGTACGTC. Amino acid sequence: CATNRVRTGQGVYEQYV.

The gene calls are TRBV2 and TRBJ1-5; 8 positions match TRBD1. Losses at the gene ends were 6 bases for V and 3 bases for J; bases not matched to a gene: 7. From germline, CDR1 is SNHLY and CDR2 FYNNEI. There are 15 residues in the CDR3. The CDR3 spells CASREDRVNNQPQHF. DNA for the CDR3: TGTGCCAGCAGAGAGGACAGGGTAAACAATCAGCCCCAGCATTTT.

V and J are TRBV5-4 and TRBJ2-5; 9 bases align to TRBD1. CDR1 and CDR2 from the germline V gene are SGHNT and YYREEE (reference sequence). With V trimmed by 0 bases and J by 4 bases, 10 bases remained unmatched. The CDR3 runs 17 residues. The chain's CDR3 is CASSLAPRDRDGETQYF. Written as DNA, the CDR3 is TGTGCCAGCAGCTTGGCTCCACGGGACAGGGATGGAGAGACCCAGTACTTC.

J is TRBJ1-3 and V is TRBV4-2, with D uncertain. V lost 4 bases, J lost 4 bases, and 17 bases lay in between. CDR1 and CDR2 (germline): LGHNA, YNFKEQ. CDR3 length: 16 amino acids. CDR3 bases: TGTGCCAGCAGCCTGGGTCCGCCCGACACGGGAAACACCATATATTTT. Translation: CASSLGPPDTGNTIYF.

This chain links TRBV2 with TRBJ1-3, with D hard to call. The CDR3 length is 12 residues. Per the germline V gene, CDR1 is SNHLY and CDR2 is FYNNEI. Trimming cost V 6 bases and J 9 bases, with 12 bases left between them. CDR3 sequence (DNA): TGTGCCAGCAGGGAGGGCCCGCGCACCATATATTTT. Amino acids: CASREGPRTIYF.

The rearrangement links TRBV28 to TRBJ2-1; 8 nucleotides align to TRBD2. Unmatched junction bases numbered 3, after V lost 6 bases and J lost 2 bases. Germline loops: CDR1 MDHEN, CDR2 SYDVKM. This CDR3 comprises 14 residues. For the CDR3, the DNA is TGTGCCAGCAGGCTAGCGGGTACCTACAATGAGCAGTTCTTC. Translation gives CASRLAGTYNEQFF.

CDR3 nucleotide sequence: TGTGCCAGCAGCTTTAGGACTAGCCCTACTATCACAGATACGCAGTATTTT. Amino acid sequence: CASSFRTSPTITDTQYF. The V call is TRBV5-6, the J call TRBJ2-3; 8 positions agree with TRBD2. CDR3 length equals 17 residues. V was clipped by 2 bases and J by 2 bases; unmatched bases: 10. Looked up from germline, CDR1 is SGHDT and CDR2 is YYEEEE.

The gene calls are TRBV9 and TRBJ1-3; 7 bases align to TRBD1. This CDR3 is built from 18 residues. The germline gives CDR1 SGDLS, CDR2 YYNGEE. With 0 bases clipped from V and 0 bases from J, the junction kept 9 bases outside the gene matches. The CDR3 bases are TGTGCCAGCAGCGTAGATCATGGACAGGCCCGCTCTGGAAACACCATATATTTT. It translates to CASSVDHGQARSGNTIYF.